These 9 T cell receptor beta chains were sequenced from one sample in a study of OX40 agonist ivuxolimab in advanced cancers. Assay: immunoSEQ multiplex PCR; the TCRdb copy retains only in-frame clones and omits some. The sample holds approximately 60,000 clones; roughly 80% are singletons and the top ten take about 5%. This sample comprised CD4+ or CD8+ T cells sorted from blood, obtained in a trial of the OX40 agonist ivuxolimab. Receptors originate from an adult with an advanced solid tumor such as melanoma, head and neck, liver or kidney cancer.

This chain connects TRBV11-1 to TRBJ1-3; D not certain. CDR1 is SGHAT, CDR2 FQDESV, per germline (reference sequence). The V and J ends lost 1 base and 4 bases respectively, with 11 bases between them. This CDR3 region has 15 residues. In nucleotides, the CDR3 is TGTGCCAGCAGCTTAGTAGGAGAAGACGGAAACACCATATATTTT. Translating gives CASSLVGEDGNTIYF. The variable domain in full, with the rest retrieved from reference TRBV11-1 and TRBJ1-3, is EAEVAQSPRYKITEKSQAVAFWCDPISGHATLYWYRQILGQGPELLVQFQDESVVDDSQLPKDRFSAERLKGVDSTLKIQPAELGDSAMYLCASSLVGEDGNTIYFGEGSWLTVV.

This sequence joins TRBV11-3 and TRBJ2-1, with a tentative D call TRBD1 (5 bases). V was trimmed by 5 bases and J by 0 bases, leaving 14 bases between them. CDR1 is SGHNT and CDR2 is YENEEA in the germline V gene. CDR3 length: 16 residues. The chain's CDR3 is CASSKLDSSSYNEQFF. The CDR3 DNA sequence: TGTGCCAGCAGCAAACTCGACAGCAGCTCCTACAATGAGCAGTTCTTC.

In its sample, this clone was seen once. The CDR3 DNA reads as TGTGCCAGCAGCTTCCCGTTAAGCGGGGGCGAGACCCAGTACTTC. This gives the protein CASSFPLSGGETQYF. The chain carries TRBV7-9 and TRBJ2-5, with 8 bases aligning to TRBD2. Germline CDR1 is SEHNR and CDR2 is FQNEAQ (reference sequence). Unmatched junction bases numbered 8, after V lost 3 bases and J lost 5 bases. The CDR3 is 15 residues long.

The chain links TRBV11-2 to TRBJ2-3; the D is unclear. The germline CDR1 and CDR2 sequences are SGHAT and FQNNGV. The CDR3 is 14 residues long. Trimming cost V 2 bases and J 3 bases, with 9 bases left between them. The CDR3 loop reads CASSLNLRTDTQYF. Here the CDR3 DNA reads TGTGCCAGCAGCTTAAACCTGCGAACAGATACGCAGTATTTT.

V usage is TRBV18 and J usage is TRBJ1-1; D perhaps matches TRBD1 (6 bases). Germline V gene lookup returns CDR1 KGHSH and CDR2 LQKENI. This CDR3 spans 13 amino acids. V lost 3 bases, J lost 4 bases, and 9 bases lay in between. The chain's CDR3 is CASSPAGVTEAFF. The CDR3 DNA reads TGTGCCAGCTCACCGGCAGGGGTCACTGAAGCTTTCTTT.

The V call is TRBV6-6, the J call TRBJ1-5; D uncertain. The germline V gene encodes CDR1 MNHNY and CDR2 SVGAGI (reference sequence). V was trimmed by 7 bases and J by 0 bases, leaving 13 bases between them. This CDR3 has 15 amino acids. The CDR3 DNA reads as TGTGCCAGCAATAATGGGGTCTATAGCAATCAGCCCCAGCATTTT. Translating gives CASNNGVYSNQPQHF.

The chain links TRBV2 to TRBJ2-7; D is unclear. V lost 2 bases, J lost 7 bases, and 12 bases lay in between. The CDR3 contains 13 residues. In germline, CDR1 is SNHLY, CDR2 FYNNEI. CDR3: CASSETVPWEQYF. In nucleotides, the CDR3 is TGTGCCAGCAGTGAAACTGTACCCTGGGAGCAGTACTTC.

This chain links TRBV19 with TRBJ1-1; weak D call: TRBD1 (5 bases). Trimming removed 7 bases from V and 0 bases from J, with 12 bases in between. CDR1 and CDR2 from the germline V gene are LNHDA and SQIVND (reference sequence). The CDR3 covers 14 residues. The CDR3 nucleotides are TGTGCCAGTACCGGACAAGTTTTGAACACTGAAGCTTTCTTT. This sequence encodes CASTGQVLNTEAFF.

This chain connects TRBV5-1 to TRBJ2-6; 9 bases agree with TRBD1. The V gene end was trimmed by 4 bases and the J gene end by 0 bases; junction bases not matched to a gene: 5. Germline V CDR1 and CDR2: SGHRS, YFSETQ. This CDR3 spans 17 amino acids. The CDR3 sequence: CASSIGTGLSGANVLTF. The CDR3 region has the DNA TGCGCCAGCAGCATAGGGACAGGGCTCTCTGGGGCCAACGTCCTGACTTTC.